This TCR beta chain was sequenced for a study of blood T cell repertoires in COVID-19. In the original analysis: Amplification of reference gene primers was used by the study to estimate nucleated cell counts. The data were produced by immunoSEQ multiplex PCR, yet TCRdb's version contains in-frame clones alone and is incomplete. From that table come the V and J calls and clone size; the DNA was used to work out D and trimming. The profile shows some 140,000 clones, roughly 85% of them singletons. The CDR3 loop spans 15 amino acids. CDR1 is SGHNT, CDR2 YYREEE, per germline (reference sequence). Trimming left V 0 bases short and J 1 base short, with 9 bases between.

The source material was peripheral blood. V gene TRBV5-4 combines with J gene TRBJ2-3, with D maybe TRBD2 (6 bases). The sequence came from a man between 60 and 75 years old with acute or convalescent COVID-19. CDR3 amino acids: CASSLAGVGTDTQYF. CDR3 DNA sequence: TGTGCCAGCAGCTTGGCGGGAGTAGGCACAGATACGCAGTATTTT.